This T cell receptor (beta chain) was found in a study of molecular identifiers for immune sequencing clone quantification (dated by TCRdb to between 2017 and 2018). As for the study more broadly: In a replicate experiment, RNA from roughly 18,000 or 92,000 naive CD8 T cells was split into five aliquots, four of which were sequenced. This methods study benchmarked molecular-identifier clustering-based TCR repertoire sequencing (MIDCIRS) and TCR RNA copy counting, using CD8 T cells to do so. What the study reported, not specific to this receptor: Highly expanded clone sizes could be underestimated if identical TCR molecules share a barcode. Modeling gave about three recovered TCR RNA copies per cell versus about ten by digital PCR, implying approximately 30% capture efficiency. The naive libraries included spiked-in Jurkat TCR RNA (around nine copies' worth), and this Jurkat TCR RNA is not part of the donor repertoire. Even against a background of some 1 million naive CD8 T cells, spiked-in Jurkat TCR RNA amounting to a single cell's worth was reported to be detectable. In CMV-specific effector cells, clones with more than 20 RNA copies accounted for over 97% of molecules, whereas in naive cells such clones accounted for under 1%. When barcode sub-clustering was not used, chimeric consensus sequences inflated TCR diversity, with chimeras reaching as high as 47%.

Note on this clonotype: Its antigen has not been determined. Per-base quality was not reported, and no clone a single base away is much larger than it.

Libraries of naive CD8 T cells were built from approximately 20,000 to 980,000 sorted cells, with 10%, 30% or 50% of the purified RNA used. Naive CD8 T cells were FACS-sorted as CD8+CD4-CCR7+CD45RA+ on a BD FACSAria II into RLT Plus buffer. Detection sensitivity was tested by spiking Jurkat RNA equal to over 8 TCR copies' worth into samples containing about 20,000-1,000,000 naive CD8 T cells. CD8 T cells were enriched with RosetteSep CD8+ T Cell Enrichment Cocktail and Ficoll-Paque, followed by ACK red cell lysis. The method was PCR. TCRdb shows the sequencer as Illumina HiSeq 4000. Bulk TCR libraries were generated as previously described, with the TCR primers listed in Table S5 used. Purification of total RNA was performed with the Qiagen AllPrep DNA/RNA kit. Reads from multiple sequencing runs of the same library were pooled before analysis. As for how the authors treated the data: Reads were retained only if their TCR constant sequence matched exactly, and those retained reads were trimmed to 150 nt and grouped according to their 12-nt molecular barcodes. Within each barcode group, reads were sub-clustered at a 15% Levenshtein threshold, and quality-weighted consensus sequences were built per RNA molecule. Non-functional sequences were discarded, and so were lower-count sequences lying one edit away from another sequence. On the basis of fitting two negative binomial distributions, barcode sub-clusters with fewer than 20% of the maximum read count were discarded. Using fastp trimming at Q25 and MiXCR clonotype assembly, TCRdb reanalyzed the public sequencing data and kept in-frame beta chains. A single entry per CDR3 protein holds the most common genes and DNA from its merged rows. TCRdb's processing, not the authors', yielded these V and J calls. The sample table shows about 320,000 distinct CDR3 sequences, and roughly 23% are seen once. Over 0.7% of the sample is taken by the ten largest.

Relative to germline, V is missing 3 bases and J is missing 2 bases, with 7 bases of the junction outside any gene match. Taken from the germline V gene, the CDR1 and CDR2 loops are SGHVS and FQNEAQ. From the cysteine through the phenylalanine, the CDR3 covers 16 amino acids. The sequence is cut down to CDR3 DNA, 48 bases in frame from base 1. Recombination connected TRBV7-8 to TRBJ2-3; 8 bases in the junction line up with TRBD2. The source of this sequence is a human donor in good health. Some libraries in this study had Jurkat cell RNA spiked in. The source material was naive CD8+ T cells from blood, with Jurkat cell RNA spiked in. What this sample's cell subset or site label stands for: FACS-sorted CD8+CD4-CCR7+CD45RA+ naive T cells. The CDR3 region has the sequence CASSFPAGEITDTQYF. The nucleotide sequence reads as follows: TGTGCCAGCAGCTTCCCAGCGGGAGAAATCACAGATACGCAGTATTTT. The full variable domain, with segments outside the CDR3 supplied by the reference TRBV7-8 and TRBJ2-3 proteins, appears as GAGVSQSPRYKVAKRGQDVALRCDPISGHVSLFWYQQALGQGPEFLTYFQNEAQLDKSGLPSDRFFAERPEGSVSTLKIQRTQQEDSAVYLCASSFPAGEITDTQYFGPGTRLTVL.